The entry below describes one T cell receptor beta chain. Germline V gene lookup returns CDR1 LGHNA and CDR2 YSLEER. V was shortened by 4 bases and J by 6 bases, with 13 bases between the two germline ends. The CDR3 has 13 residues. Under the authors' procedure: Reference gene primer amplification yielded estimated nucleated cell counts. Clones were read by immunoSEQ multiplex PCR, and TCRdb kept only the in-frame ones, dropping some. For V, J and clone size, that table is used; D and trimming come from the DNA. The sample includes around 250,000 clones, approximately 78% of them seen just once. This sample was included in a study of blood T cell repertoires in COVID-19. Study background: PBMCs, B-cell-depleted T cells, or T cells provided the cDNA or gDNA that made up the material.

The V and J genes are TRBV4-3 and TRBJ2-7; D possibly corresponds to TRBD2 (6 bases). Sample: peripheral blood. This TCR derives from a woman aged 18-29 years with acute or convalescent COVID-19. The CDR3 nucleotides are TGCGCCAGCAGCCCACTCCTAGCGAGCGAGCAGTACTTC. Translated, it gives CASSPLLASEQYF.